Listed below are T cell receptor beta chains from one sample, sequenced in a study of regulatory T cells in long-lasting Graves disease. Each CDR3 protein is one row after TCRdb ran MiXCR on the multiplex PCR reads. The profile shows 400,000 to 550,000 distinct CDR3 sequences, roughly 15% of them singletons. The sample was also linked to a second study, of T cells in Graves' hyperthyroidism and ophthalmopathy.

This sample comprised peripheral blood mononuclear cells (PBMCs), obtained at new diagnosis, from a patient treated with antithyroid drugs. These receptor sequences come from a woman aged 30 to 39 with Graves disease. Both conserved end residues are part of each CDR3. The order of the fields is clone size, V gene, J gene, D gene, CDR3 protein, CDR3 DNA. D genes are given only for firm matches. A row's size may be missing; if present it is once, few, many or a size class.

>few|TRBV6-1|TRBJ2-7|-
CASSEQGIPPYEQYF
TGTGCCAGCAGTGAACAGGGGATCCCACCCTACGAGCAGTACTTC
>once|TRBV7-3|TRBJ2-5|TRBD2
CASSSQGAGVFATQYF
TGTGCCAGCAGCTCCCAAGGGGCGGGAGTTTTTGCGACCCAGTACTTC
>few|TRBV24-1|TRBJ2-1|-
CATSDLQTGSDNEQFF
TGTGCCACCAGTGATTTGCAGACGGGATCAGACAATGAGCAGTTCTTC
>many|TRBV4-3|TRBJ2-5|-
CASSLRPGPSNQETQYF
TGCGCCAGCAGCCTTCGTCCAGGGCCTAGCAATCAAGAGACCCAGTACTTC
>-|TRBV29-1|TRBJ2-3|-
CSVEMSSTDTQYF
TGCAGCGTTGAAATGTCTAGCACAGATACGCAGTATTTT
>many|TRBV5-1|TRBJ2-1|TRBD2
CASTSLGGVAVSYNEQFF
TGCGCCAGCACGTCTCTTGGGGGGGTAGCTGTCTCCTACAATGAGCAGTTCTTC
>-|TRBV2|TRBJ2-7|-
CASSESLGTGRNYEQYF
TGTGCCAGCAGTGAGAGCCTGGGGACGGGGAGAAACTACGAGCAGTACTTC
>many|TRBV19|TRBJ1-1|-
CASSPRTKEGAFF
TGTGCCAGTAGTCCTCGGACAAAAGAAGGAGCTTTCTTT
>many|TRBV29-1|TRBJ2-1|-
CSVEGSSVEGFSILYNEQFF
TGCAGCGTTGAAGGGAGCAGCGTTGAAGGGTTCAGTATCCTCTACAATGAGCAGTTCTTC
>many|TRBV7-3|TRBJ1-1|-
CASSTHRDTEAFF
TGTGCCAGCAGCACCCACCGGGACACTGAAGCTTTCTTT
>many|TRBV7-9|TRBJ2-7|-
CASSSDGIYEQYF
TGTGCCAGCAGCTCCGACGGAATCTACGAGCAGTACTTC
>many|TRBV30|TRBJ2-1|TRBD2
CAWRSKRGWNEQFF
TGTGCCTGGAGGAGTAAGCGGGGCTGGAATGAGCAGTTCTTC
>-|TRBV11-2|TRBJ2-3|TRBD2
CASSLRLAGGPGDTQYF
TGTGCCAGCAGCTTAAGACTAGCGGGAGGGCCAGGAGATACGCAGTATTTT
>many|TRBV11-1|TRBJ1-1|TRBD1
CASSPFGRQGWTEAFF
TGTGCCAGCAGCCCCTTCGGGAGACAGGGTTGGACTGAAGCTTTCTTT
>few|TRBV6-1|TRBJ2-3|TRBD2
CASSQPSGSPDTQYF
TGTGCCAGCAGCCAACCTAGCGGGAGTCCAGATACGCAGTATTTT
>-|TRBV20-1|TRBJ1-5|-
CSARELGKGSNQPQHF
TGCAGTGCTAGAGAATTGGGGAAAGGGAGCAATCAGCCCCAGCATTTT
>-|TRBV6-1|TRBJ2-7|-
CASRGSLSSYEQYF
TGTGCCAGTCGCGGAAGTCTTAGCTCCTACGAGCAGTACTTC
>-|TRBV7-6|TRBJ2-2|-
CANSWTSGELFF
TGTGCCAACAGCTGGACGTCCGGGGAGCTGTTTTTT
>many|TRBV11-2|TRBJ2-7|TRBD1
CASSSRDRIIYEQYF
TGTGCCAGCAGCTCCCGGGACAGGATAATCTACGAGCAGTACTTC
>many|TRBV18|TRBJ1-5|TRBD1
CASSPSGQGVDQPQHF
TGTGCCAGCTCACCATCGGGACAGGGGGTCGATCAGCCCCAGCATTTT
>-|TRBV4-1|TRBJ2-1|TRBD2
CASSHGFLRPSGRIDEQFF
TGCGCCAGCAGCCACGGCTTCTTACGCCCTAGCGGGAGGATTGATGAGCAGTTCTTC
>many|TRBV5-1|TRBJ2-5|-
CASSQGEGETQYF
TGCGCCAGCAGTCAGGGGGAGGGAGAGACCCAGTACTTC
>few|TRBV2|TRBJ1-1|-
CASRGAEAFF
TGTGCCAGCAGGGGGGCTGAAGCTTTCTTT
>few|TRBV6-2/TRBV6-3|TRBJ2-5|TRBD2
CASSFGLGAANKETQYF
TGTGCCAGCAGTTTCGGACTAGGAGCCGCTAACAAAGAGACCCAGTACTTC